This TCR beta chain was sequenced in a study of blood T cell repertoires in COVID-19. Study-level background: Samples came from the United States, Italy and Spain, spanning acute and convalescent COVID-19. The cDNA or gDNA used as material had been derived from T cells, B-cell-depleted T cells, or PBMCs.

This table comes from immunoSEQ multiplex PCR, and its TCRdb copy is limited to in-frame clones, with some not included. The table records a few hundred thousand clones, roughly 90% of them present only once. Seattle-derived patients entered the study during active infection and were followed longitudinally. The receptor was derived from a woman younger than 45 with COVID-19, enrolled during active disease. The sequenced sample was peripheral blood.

CDR3 protein: CATSDPGTLHEQYF. The CDR3 region has the DNA TGTGCCACCAGTGATCCAGGGACTTTACATGAGCAGTACTTC. The chain links TRBV24-1 to TRBJ2-7; D is perhaps TRBD2 (6 bases). V was pared by 3 bases and J by 7 bases, with 15 bases between. CDR3 size: 14 residues. Germline V lookup: CDR1 KGHDR, CDR2 SFDVKD.